Each of the 20 T cell receptor beta chains below was sequenced from the same sample in a study of vaccination and CD4 T cells after COVID-19. The time point here: late sampling 161 to 241 days after vaccination in a few convalescent patients. Treatment indicated: roughly 10-day PBMC culture with coronavirus spike peptide pools or control peptides (ViraFEST assay). For these TCRs, the target antigens are not known. The Oncomine TCR Beta short-read assay sequenced DNA from cultured CD4+ T cells. TCRdb used MiXCR to reprocess the PCR reads, holding one entry per CDR3 protein. This sample has some 19,000 distinct CDR3 sequences, with over 50% found just once. The sample consisted of CD4+ T cells from blood, cultured in vitro, taken about 7 months after SARS-CoV-2 vaccination. Receptors were obtained from a human donor who had recovered from COVID-19.

In this sample, this clonotype turned up a few times. The gene calls are TRBV7-9 and TRBJ2-1, with a tentative D call TRBD1 (6 bases). Germline CDR1 and CDR2: SEHNR and FQNEAQ (reference sequence). Trimming cost V 2 bases and J 9 bases, with 11 bases left between them. The CDR3 has 13 amino acids. The CDR3 DNA follows: TGTGCCAGCAGCTTAACAGGGTCAGGTGAGCAGTTCTTC. Residues: CASSLTGSGEQFF.

This chain links TRBV6-1 with TRBJ2-7; tentatively, D is TRBD1 (5 bases). Germline assignment: CDR1 MNHNS and CDR2 SASEGT. The CDR3 runs to 15 residues. The DNA of the CDR3 is TGTGTCGGACACAAGGACCCTAGTCCATACTACGAGCAGTACTTC. Protein: CVGHKDPSPYYEQYF.

The rearrangement uses TRBV4-2 and TRBJ2-3; 10 nucleotides agree with TRBD1. Germline loops: CDR1 LGHNA, CDR2 YNFKEQ. V gave up 4 bases and J gave up 4 bases; unmatched junction bases: 5. The CDR3 contains 15 residues. The CDR3 is CASSRRDRGPDTQYF. CDR3 bases: TGTGCCAGCAGCCGAAGGGACAGGGGCCCAGATACGCAGTATTTT.

This chain uses TRBV7-2 with TRBJ1-2, with TRBD1 identical over 8 bases. V lost 4 bases and J lost 8; bases outside the gene matches: 6. Germline lookup yields CDR1 SGHTA and CDR2 FQGNSA. The length of the CDR3 is 13 residues. The CDR3 sequence is CASSWGTGGGYTF. The CDR3 DNA is TGTGCCAGCAGCTGGGGGACAGGTGGAGGCTACACCTTC.

The genes are TRBV10-3 and TRBJ2-3; 8 bases align to TRBD2. Per germline, CDR1 ENHRY and CDR2 SYGVKD. The CDR3 loop spans 16 amino acids. After removal of 6 bases from V and 5 bases from J, the junction contained 13 bases not matched to a gene. The chain's CDR3 is CAIRLSSGPLIDTQYF. The DNA of the CDR3 is TGTGCCATCAGACTCTCTAGCGGGCCCCTCATAGATACGCAGTATTTT.

DNA of the CDR3: TGCAGTGGGTCGACTAGCGGGAGGAAAAGCTCCTACGAGCAGTACTTC. Its protein is CSGSTSGRKSSYEQYF. The chain carries TRBV20-1 and TRBJ2-7, with 13 bases matching TRBD2. CDR3 size: 16 residues. Germline V gene lookup returns CDR1 DFQATT and CDR2 SNEGSKA (reference sequence). V dropped 7 bases and J dropped 0; count of bases not matched to a gene: 9.

This clonotype has more than one count but fewer than ten. The rearrangement links TRBV27 to TRBJ2-5; tentatively, D is TRBD2 (6 bases). Germline values: CDR1 MNHEY, CDR2 SMNVEV (reference sequence). V was clipped by 6 bases and J by 2 bases, with 13 bases between them. The length of the CDR3 is 14 residues. CDR3 sequence reads: CASSQHGGQETQYF. The CDR3, as DNA: TGTGCCAGCAGCCAACATGGGGGGCAAGAGACCCAGTACTTC.

The V gene is TRBV7-6, the J gene TRBJ1-6, with a possible D match to TRBD1 (5 bases). Per germline, CDR1 SGHVS and CDR2 FNYEAQ. The V end lost 4 bases, the J end lost 8 bases, and 27 bases lay between the germline ends. This CDR3 comprises 19 residues. CDR3 bases: TGTGCCAGCAGCTACATGGGACCCGGTCTTGTCGCGAGTTATTCACCCCTCCACTTT. This gives the protein CASSYMGPGLVASYSPLHF.

The V and J genes are TRBV14 and TRBJ2-3, with 9 bases identical to TRBD2. CDR3 length equals 19 residues. V was pared by 4 bases and J by 0 bases, with 14 bases of the junction left unmatched. Germline assignment: CDR1 SGHDN and CDR2 FVKESK. CDR3 in amino acids: CASSPRFRGRARSTDTQYF. CDR3 coding DNA: TGTGCCAGCAGCCCCCGTTTTCGCGGGAGGGCCAGAAGCACAGATACGCAGTATTTT.

The rearrangement uses TRBV30 and TRBJ1-5, with 7 nucleotides matching TRBD1. In germline, CDR1 is GTSNPN, CDR2 SVGIG (reference sequence). This CDR3 is 15 amino acids long. V was pared by 0 bases and J by 4 bases, with 6 bases of the junction left unmatched. The CDR3 protein is CAWSVLGTANQPQHF. The CDR3 DNA sequence: TGTGCCTGGAGTGTACTGGGGACAGCTAATCAGCCCCAGCATTTT.

This chain uses TRBV7-2 with TRBJ2-3, with 12 bases lining up with TRBD2. Germline lookup yields CDR1 SGHTA and CDR2 FQGNSA. The CDR3 length is 16 residues. J was trimmed by 1 base and V by 3 bases; bases with no gene match: 2. The CDR3 DNA sequence: TGTGCCAGCAGCTTCCGACTAGCGGGAGGCACAGATACGCAGTATTTT. This translates into CASSFRLAGGTDTQYF.

The chain combines TRBV7-9 with TRBJ1-3; D gene uncertain. CDR3 length: 13 residues. Germline loops: CDR1 SEHNR, CDR2 FQNEAQ (reference sequence). Trimming removed 3 bases at V and 2 bases at J, with 5 bases between. Written as DNA, the CDR3 is TGTGCCAGCAGCTTCAGCGCTGGAAACACCATATATTTT. Protein product: CASSFSAGNTIYF.

V usage is TRBV2 and J usage is TRBJ2-3; 10 bases map to TRBD2. Germline CDR1 reads SNHLY; CDR2 reads FYNNEI. This CDR3 has 16 residues. V lost 7 bases to trimming and J lost 6 bases; unmatched junction nucleotides: 13. The CDR3 loop reads CASTDLQRGGADTQYF. The DNA of the CDR3 is TGTGCCAGCACCGATCTCCAGCGGGGGGGAGCTGATACGCAGTATTTT. Complete variable domain (other parts from reference TRBV2 and TRBJ2-3): EPEVTQTPSHQVTQMGQEVILRCVPISNHLYFYWYRQILGQKVEFLVSFYNNEISEKSEIFDDQFSVERPDGSNFTLKIRSTKLEDSAMYFCASTDLQRGGADTQYFGPGTRLTVL.

The gene calls are TRBV2 and TRBJ2-7; no clear D. Germline V lookup: CDR1 SNHLY, CDR2 FYNNEI. This CDR3 has 11 residues. Trimming took 3 bases from V and 5 from J, leaving 5 bases between them. The CDR3 loop reads CASSENDEQYF. CDR3 nucleotide sequence: TGTGCCAGCAGTGAGAATGACGAGCAGTACTTC.

This chain joins TRBV11-3 and TRBJ2-5, with D possibly matching TRBD1 (6 bases). Germline CDR1 SGHNT, CDR2 YENEEA. V lost 0 bases and J 2 bases, leaving 10 bases between the germline ends. The CDR3 contains 15 residues. This chain's CDR3 is CASSLEGTRQETQYF. In DNA form, the CDR3 reads TGTGCCAGCAGCTTAGAAGGGACAAGACAAGAGACCCAGTACTTC.

This clonotype has a single count. This chain uses TRBV4-1 with TRBJ2-3; TRBD2 agrees at 7 bases. CDR1 and CDR2 (germline): MGHRA, YSYEKL. The length of the CDR3 is 18 residues. V gave up 0 bases and J gave up 0 bases; unmatched junction bases: 9. The CDR3 sequence is CASSQDRGGLVSTDTQYF. CDR3 in DNA: TGCGCCAGCAGCCAAGATCGGGGAGGACTAGTTAGCACAGATACGCAGTATTTT.

This clonotype is categorized as medium-sized. The V gene is TRBV20-1, the J gene TRBJ2-7; 7 bases map to TRBD2. Losses at the gene ends were 3 bases for V and 5 bases for J; bases not matched to a gene: 19. CDR1 and CDR2 (germline): DFQATT, SNEGSKA (reference sequence). This CDR3 has 17 residues. CDR3 nucleotides: TGCAGTGCTAGGGCCCGGATGGGAGGCGGGAGTATCCACGAGCAGTACTTC. Its protein product is CSARARMGGGSIHEQYF.

In its sample, this clonotype was seen a few times. The chain couples TRBV11-1 to TRBJ2-5; D is uncertain. V dropped 3 bases and J dropped 5 bases, with 13 bases sitting between them. The CDR3 length is 14 residues. Germline V gene lookup returns CDR1 SGHAT and CDR2 FQDESV (reference sequence). This CDR3 reads CASSFEKARETQYF. The CDR3 region has the DNA TGTGCCAGCAGCTTCGAGAAAGCCCGGGAGACCCAGTACTTC.

This chain links TRBV2 with TRBJ1-1; no firm D call. The V and J ends lost 3 bases and 6 bases respectively, with 11 bases between them. CDR1 SNHLY and CDR2 FYNNEI come from the germline V gene. The CDR3 spans 13 residues. As DNA, the CDR3 is TGTGCCAGCAGTGACGGCGTGCCCGCTGAAGCTTTCTTT. Encoded protein: CASSDGVPAEAFF. Complete variable domain (other parts from reference TRBV2 and TRBJ1-1): EPEVTQTPSHQVTQMGQEVILRCVPISNHLYFYWYRQILGQKVEFLVSFYNNEISEKSEIFDDQFSVERPDGSNFTLKIRSTKLEDSAMYFCASSDGVPAEAFFGQGTRLTVV.

This chain links TRBV6-1 with TRBJ1-5; 9 bases line up with TRBD1. Losses at the gene ends were 9 bases for V and 3 bases for J; bases not matched to a gene: 9. The CDR3 sequence is 15 residues long. Germline loops: CDR1 MNHNS, CDR2 SASEGT. CDR3 nucleotides: TGTGCCAGTAAGTTTGGACAGGGGCACAATCAGCCCCAGCATTTT. This gives the protein CASKFGQGHNQPQHF.